The rows below give T cell receptor beta chains drawn from one sample of a study of shared clonotypes between healthy human individuals. Sequencing was performed with immunoSEQ multiplex PCR; in TCRdb, only in-frame clones are kept and a portion is missing. This table holds 2 million to 2.5 million clones, around 95% found once. Source material: naive CD4+ T cells sorted from blood. Every receptor here comes from a man aged 18 to 30 in good health. CDR3s include the opening cysteine and the closing phenylalanine or tryptophan. D genes are given only for firm matches. Some rows have no size entry. The others give once, few or many, or a class for an expanded clone.

>TRBV20-1|.|TRBJ2-7|.
TGCAGTGCTAGACAGGGTTACGAGCAGTACTTC
CSARQGYEQYF
>TRBV2|.|TRBJ1-1|.
TGTGCCAGCAGTGATACAGGGTACACTGAAGCTTTCTTT
CASSDTGYTEAFF
>TRBV30|.|TRBJ2-7|.
TGTGCCGGAGAACGAGGGGGGAAGCAGTACTTC
CAGERGGKQYF
>TRBV7-2|.|TRBJ1-5|.
TGTGCCAGCAGCTTAAACTGGGGCAATCAGCCCCAGCATTTT
CASSLNWGNQPQHF
>TRBV19|.|TRBJ1-2|.
TGTGCCAGTAGTATCCAGGGGCGCGACTATGGCTACACCTTC
CASSIQGRDYGYTF
>TRBV6-5|.|TRBJ2-1|.
TGTGCCAGCAGTACCCCGCCGGGGGGCAGTGAGCAGTTCTTC
CASSTPPGGSEQFF
>TRBV7-9|.|TRBJ1-1|.
TGTGCCAGCAGCCGTACGGAAGCTTTCTTT
CASSRTEAFF
>TRBV7-2|TRBD1|TRBJ1-1|.
TGTGCCAGCAGCGATCAGGGGGCAGTTGGAGCTTTCTTT
CASSDQGAVGAFF
>TRBV7-2|.|TRBJ2-4|.
TGTGCCAGCAGCCACGATGGAGCAGCGGAAAACATTCAGTACTTC
CASSHDGAAENIQYF
>TRBV30|.|TRBJ2-7|.
TGTGCCTGGAGGGATAGGATCCGGGGGACGTATTCCTACGAGCAGTACTTC
CAWRDRIRGTYSYEQYF
>TRBV2|.|TRBJ1-1|.
TGTGCCAGCAGTTCGGGGACCATGAACACTGAAGCTTTCTTT
CASSSGTMNTEAFF
>TRBV5-5|.|TRBJ2-5|.
TGTGCCAGCAGCCTCCAGAGGGAGACCCAGTACTTC
CASSLQRETQYF
>TRBV28|.|TRBJ1-2|once
TGTGCCAGCAGTTTAGCGGACACTAGGGGCTACACCTTC
CASSLADTRGYTF
>TRBV4-2|TRBD2|TRBJ2-5|.
TGTGCCAGCAGCCTACCGGGGACTAGCGGGGTGGAGACCCAGTACTTC
CASSLPGTSGVETQYF
>TRBV5-4|.|TRBJ2-4|.
TGTGCCAGCAGCTTCTCTGGGGGCAAAAACATTCAGTACTTC
CASSFSGGKNIQYF
>TRBV2|.|TRBJ1-2|.
TGTGCCAGCAGCGCCTACAGGGATAACTATGGCTACACCTTC
CASSAYRDNYGYTF
>TRBV6-1|.|TRBJ1-6|.
TGTGCCACATTCCAGGGAACTACCTATAATTCACCCCTCCACTTT
CATFQGTTYNSPLHF
>TRBV4-1|.|TRBJ1-2|.
TGCGCCAGCAGCCAAGCCCGGGGGCCCGTCTATGGCTACACCTTC
CASSQARGPVYGYTF
>TRBV7-9|TRBD2|TRBJ2-7|.
TGTGCCAGCAGCTTACTAGCGGGAGGCGACTACGAGCAGTACTTC
CASSLLAGGDYEQYF
>TRBV18|TRBD1|TRBJ2-4|few
TGTGCCAGCTCACCACCGGGACAGGGGGCTGGAAACATTCAGTACTTC
CASSPPGQGAGNIQYF
>TRBV4-1|TRBD1|TRBJ1-1|.
TGCGCCAGCAGCCAAGTTAAGGGGGCAGGGGAGGTAGCTGAAGCTTTCTTT
CASSQVKGAGEVAEAFF
>TRBV6-6|TRBD1|TRBJ1-2|once
TGTGCCAGCTTCGGGACAGGGAAGGGCTACACCTTC
CASFGTGKGYTF
>TRBV4-1|TRBD2|TRBJ2-1|.
TGCGCCAGCAGCCCCCAGCGGGGGGCCTACAATGAGCAGTTCTTC
CASSPQRGAYNEQFF
>TRBV10-3|TRBD1|TRBJ2-7|.
TGTGCCATCACCCTGACAGGGTCGTTAGAGCAGTACTTC
CAITLTGSLEQYF
>TRBV5-4|.|TRBJ2-5|.
TGTGCCAGCAGCTCCCAGGGACATCAAGAGACCCAGTACTTC
CASSSQGHQETQYF
>TRBV9|.|TRBJ2-1|.
TGTGCCAGCAGCGTCCTAGCAGCACGCAATGAGCAGTTCTTC
CASSVLAARNEQFF
>TRBV4-1|TRBD1|TRBJ1-2|.
TGCGCCAGCAGCCAAGCTAAAGGGGGCGCTTATGGCTACACCTTC
CASSQAKGGAYGYTF
>TRBV7-6|.|TRBJ2-1|.
TGTGCCAGCAGCTTAGAAGGGGGGGCCTACAATGAGCAGTTCTTC
CASSLEGGAYNEQFF
>TRBV5-1|TRBD1|TRBJ1-6|once
TGCGCCAGCAGCGGGACAGCGAGCTCCTATAATTCACCCCTCCACTTT
CASSGTASSYNSPLHF